This T cell receptor beta chain was captured by sequencing in a study of T cell responses to AZD1222 COVID-19 vaccine. Study-level points and caveats: Receipt of two AZD1222 doses was followed by a rise in Spike-specific TCR breadth and depth. Most donors were white British and more were female, and clonal diversity was possibly underestimated. Seropositive at baseline were only 5 to 7 AZD1222 recipients.

Worth noting for this clone: Its antigen is as yet unknown.

Assay: immunoSEQ multiplex PCR; the TCRdb copy retains only in-frame clones and omits some. This table has 90,000 or so clones, approximately 90% appearing once. The CDR3 is 15 residues long. V gave up 7 bases and J gave up 2 bases, with 14 bases separating them. Germline V gene lookup returns CDR1 KGHDR and CDR2 SFDVKD. This receptor was taken from an adult in good health. This material consisted of peripheral blood, taken on day 0 of AZD1222 vaccination. The chain links TRBV24-1 to TRBJ1-5; TRBD1 is a possible D gene (6 bases). CDR3 DNA sequence: TGTGCCACCAGCGATCCCGCAGGGGGCAATCAGCCCCAGCATTTT. It yields the protein CATSDPAGGNQPQHF.